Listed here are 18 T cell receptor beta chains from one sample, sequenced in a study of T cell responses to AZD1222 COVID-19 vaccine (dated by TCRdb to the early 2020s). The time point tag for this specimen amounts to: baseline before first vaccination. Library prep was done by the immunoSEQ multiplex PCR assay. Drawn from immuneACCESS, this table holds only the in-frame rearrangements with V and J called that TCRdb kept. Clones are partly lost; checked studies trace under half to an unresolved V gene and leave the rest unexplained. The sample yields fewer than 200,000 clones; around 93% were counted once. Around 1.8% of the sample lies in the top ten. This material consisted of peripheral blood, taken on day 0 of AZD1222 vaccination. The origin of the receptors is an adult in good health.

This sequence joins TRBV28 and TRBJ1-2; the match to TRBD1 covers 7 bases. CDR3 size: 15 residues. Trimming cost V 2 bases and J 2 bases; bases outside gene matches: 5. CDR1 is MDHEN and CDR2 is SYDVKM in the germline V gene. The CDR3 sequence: CASSLPGDSNYGYTF. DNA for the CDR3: TGTGCCAGCAGTTTACCCGGGGACAGCAACTATGGCTACACCTTC.

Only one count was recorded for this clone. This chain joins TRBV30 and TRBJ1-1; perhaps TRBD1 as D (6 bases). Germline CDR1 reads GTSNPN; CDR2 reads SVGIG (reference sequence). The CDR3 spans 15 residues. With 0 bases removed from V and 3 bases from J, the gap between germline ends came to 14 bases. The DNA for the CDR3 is TGTGCCTGGAGTGTAGGGGGGTCGGGGGACACTGAAGCTTTCTTT. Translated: CAWSVGGSGDTEAFF.

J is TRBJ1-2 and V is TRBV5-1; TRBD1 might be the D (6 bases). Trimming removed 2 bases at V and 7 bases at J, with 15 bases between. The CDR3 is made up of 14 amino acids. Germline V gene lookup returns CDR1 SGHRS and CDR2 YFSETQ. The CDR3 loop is CASSLKGGPSGYTF. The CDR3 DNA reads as TGCGCCAGCAGCTTAAAGGGGGGCCCGTCTGGCTACACCTTC.

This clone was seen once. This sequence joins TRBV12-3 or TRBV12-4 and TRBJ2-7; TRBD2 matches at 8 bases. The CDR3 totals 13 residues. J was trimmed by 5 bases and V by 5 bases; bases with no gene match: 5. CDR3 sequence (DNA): TGTGCCAGCAGTGGGACTAGTTGGAACGAGCAGTACTTC. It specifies CASSGTSWNEQYF.

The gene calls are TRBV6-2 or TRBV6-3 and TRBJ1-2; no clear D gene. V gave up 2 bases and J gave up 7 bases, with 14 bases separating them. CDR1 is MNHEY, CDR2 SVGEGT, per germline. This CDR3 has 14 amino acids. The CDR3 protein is CASSYALRAAGYTF. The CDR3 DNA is TGTGCCAGCAGTTACGCCTTACGGGCAGCTGGCTACACCTTC.

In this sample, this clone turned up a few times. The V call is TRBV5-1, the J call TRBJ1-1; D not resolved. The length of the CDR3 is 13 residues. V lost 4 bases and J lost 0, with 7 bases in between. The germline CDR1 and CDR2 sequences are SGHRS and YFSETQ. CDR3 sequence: CASSGGMNTEAFF. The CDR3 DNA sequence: TGCGCCAGCAGCGGCGGGATGAACACTGAAGCTTTCTTT.

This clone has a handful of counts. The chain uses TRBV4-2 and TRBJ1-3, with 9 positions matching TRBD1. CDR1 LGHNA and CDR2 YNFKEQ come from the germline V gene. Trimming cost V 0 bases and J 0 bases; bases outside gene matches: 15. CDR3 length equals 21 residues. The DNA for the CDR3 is TGTGCCAGCAGCCAAGAGCTTCTCGGGACAGGGAGAATTAACTCTGGAAACACCATATATTTT. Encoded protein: CASSQELLGTGRINSGNTIYF.

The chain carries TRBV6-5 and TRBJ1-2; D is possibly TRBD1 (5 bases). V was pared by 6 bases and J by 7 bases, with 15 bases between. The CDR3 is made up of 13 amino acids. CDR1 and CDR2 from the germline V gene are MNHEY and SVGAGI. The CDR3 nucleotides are TGTGCCAGCAGCTCCTTAGGGGACGGTGGCTACACCTTC. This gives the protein CASSSLGDGGYTF.

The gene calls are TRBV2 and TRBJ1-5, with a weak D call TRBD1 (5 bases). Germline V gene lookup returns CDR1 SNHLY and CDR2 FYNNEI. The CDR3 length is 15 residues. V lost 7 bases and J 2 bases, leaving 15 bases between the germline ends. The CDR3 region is CASTLLGEGNQPQHF. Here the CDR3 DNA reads TGTGCCAGCACCCTTCTAGGGGAAGGCAATCAGCCCCAGCATTTT. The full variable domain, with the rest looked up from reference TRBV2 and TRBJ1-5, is EPEVTQTPSHQVTQMGQEVILRCVPISNHLYFYWYRQILGQKVEFLVSFYNNEISEKSEIFDDQFSVERPDGSNFTLKIRSTKLEDSAMYFCASTLLGEGNQPQHFGDGTRLSIL.

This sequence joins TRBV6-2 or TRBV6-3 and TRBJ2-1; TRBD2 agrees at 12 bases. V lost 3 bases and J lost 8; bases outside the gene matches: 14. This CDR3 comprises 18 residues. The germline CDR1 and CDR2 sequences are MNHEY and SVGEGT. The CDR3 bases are TGTGCCAGCAGTTATCCCGAGACTAGCGGGAGTCGTTTCCATGAGCAGTTCTTC. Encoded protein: CASSYPETSGSRFHEQFF.

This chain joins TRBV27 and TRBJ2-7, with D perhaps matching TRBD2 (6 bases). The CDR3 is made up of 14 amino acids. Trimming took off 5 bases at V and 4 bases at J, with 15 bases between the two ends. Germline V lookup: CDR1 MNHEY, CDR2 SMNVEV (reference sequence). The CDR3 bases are TGTGCCAGCAGTCCGGGGGTCCTAGGGTACGAGCAGTACTTC. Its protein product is CASSPGVLGYEQYF.

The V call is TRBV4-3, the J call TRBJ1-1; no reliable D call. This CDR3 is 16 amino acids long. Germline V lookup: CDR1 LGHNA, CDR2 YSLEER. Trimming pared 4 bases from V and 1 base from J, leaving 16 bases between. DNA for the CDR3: TGCGCCAGCAGCCCTCGTGGAGTTCCCTCGAACACTGAAGCTTTCTTT. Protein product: CASSPRGVPSNTEAFF.

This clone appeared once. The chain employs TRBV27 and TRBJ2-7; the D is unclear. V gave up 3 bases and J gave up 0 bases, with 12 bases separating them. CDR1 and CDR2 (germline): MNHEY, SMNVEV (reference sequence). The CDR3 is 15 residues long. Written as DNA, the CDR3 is TGTGCCAGCAGTTTTTCGGTTACACCCTCCTACGAGCAGTACTTC. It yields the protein CASSFSVTPSYEQYF.

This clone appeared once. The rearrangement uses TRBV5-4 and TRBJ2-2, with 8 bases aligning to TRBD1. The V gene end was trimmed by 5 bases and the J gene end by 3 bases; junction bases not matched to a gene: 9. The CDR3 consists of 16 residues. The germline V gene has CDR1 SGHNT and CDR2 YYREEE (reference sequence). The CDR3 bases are TGTGCCAGCAGTGACTACGCAGGGGGCGACACCGGGGAGCTGTTTTTT. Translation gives CASSDYAGGDTGELFF. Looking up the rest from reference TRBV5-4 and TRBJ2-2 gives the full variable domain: ETGVTQSPTHLIKTRGQQVTLRCSSQSGHNTVSWYQQALGQGPQFIFQYYREEENGRGNFPPRFSGLQFPNYSSELNVNALELDDSALYLCASSDYAGGDTGELFFGEGSRLTVL.

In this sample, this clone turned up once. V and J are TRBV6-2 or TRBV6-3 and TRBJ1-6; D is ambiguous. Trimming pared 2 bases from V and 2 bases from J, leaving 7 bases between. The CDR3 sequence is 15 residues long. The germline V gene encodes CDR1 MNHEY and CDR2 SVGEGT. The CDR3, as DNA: TGTGCCAGCAGTTACGAGGGAACCTATAATTCACCCCTCCACTTT. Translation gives CASSYEGTYNSPLHF.

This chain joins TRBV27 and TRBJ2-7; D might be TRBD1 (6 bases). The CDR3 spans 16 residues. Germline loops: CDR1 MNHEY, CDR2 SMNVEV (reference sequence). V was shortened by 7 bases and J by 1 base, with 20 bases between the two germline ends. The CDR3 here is CASKTVGHLPSYEQYF. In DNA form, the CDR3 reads TGTGCCAGCAAAACGGTGGGACACCTACCATCCTACGAGCAGTACTTC.

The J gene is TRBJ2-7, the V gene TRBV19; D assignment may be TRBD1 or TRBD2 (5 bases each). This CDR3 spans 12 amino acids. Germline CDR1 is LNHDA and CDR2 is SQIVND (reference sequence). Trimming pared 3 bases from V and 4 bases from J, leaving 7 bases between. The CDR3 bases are TGTGCCAGTAGTATTGGGGGATACGAGCAGTACTTC. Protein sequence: CASSIGGYEQYF.

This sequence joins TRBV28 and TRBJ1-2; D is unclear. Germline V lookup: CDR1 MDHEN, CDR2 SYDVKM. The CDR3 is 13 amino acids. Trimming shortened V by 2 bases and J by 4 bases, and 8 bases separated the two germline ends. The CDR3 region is CASSLVSGYGYTF. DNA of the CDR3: TGTGCCAGCAGTTTAGTTTCAGGCTATGGCTACACCTTC.